The present T cell receptor beta chain was sequenced within a study of T cells after yellow fever vaccination. The CDR3 is 16 amino acids. With V trimmed by 4 bases and J by 6 bases, 11 bases remained unmatched. The germline V gene encodes CDR1 MNHEY and CDR2 SMNVEV (reference sequence). TCRdb re-called the 5' RACE reads through MiXCR, storing one row per CDR3 protein. The table records some 160,000 distinct CDR3 sequences, about a tenth of them present only once. The material was CD8+ T cells sorted from PBMCs, obtained 45 days after the yellow fever booster vaccination. The sequence was collected from a man between 18 and 29 years old who received the YFV17D yellow fever vaccine. V is TRBV27 and J is TRBJ2-3, with 9 bases fitting TRBD2. The CDR3 here is CASSSRRGGIADTQYF. CDR3 nucleotide sequence: TGTGCCAGCAGTTCAAGGCGGGGGGGCATTGCCGATACGCAGTATTTT.